This entry describes one T cell receptor beta chain. Its specificity is unknown. This specimen belongs to a study of long-term antiretroviral therapy in people with HIV. Sequencing used immunoSEQ v3.0 at survey level. Sequencing efforts were directed toward roughly 40,000-55,000 T-cell genomes per sample. Some clones are missing from TCRdb's copy, which holds only in-frame ones; the method was immunoSEQ multiplex PCR. The sample lists just under 20,000 clones, 87% occurring once. This CDR3 has 14 residues. V dropped 3 bases and J dropped 3 bases, with 11 bases sitting between them. CDR1 is LGHNA and CDR2 is YSLEER in the germline V gene. Findings of the study overall: Someone took the blood between 2004 and 2017, maybe while older ART regimens were in use. In samples taken after ART, diversity increased but remained below transplant donor control levels. Whichever time point was examined, clones expanded before ART dominated the repertoire.

The specimen was unsorted PBMCs, collected 2.1 years after starting antiretroviral therapy. The receptor was isolated from a man between 18 and 29 years old with HIV. The chain joins TRBV4-3 to TRBJ1-1, with D possibly being TRBD1 (5 bases). CDR3 sequence (DNA): TGCGCCAGCAGCCAGGCAGGGATACACACTGAAGCTTTCTTT. Translated, it gives CASSQAGIHTEAFF.